This record covers a single T cell receptor beta chain. Its target is not known. CDR3 length: 12 residues. From germline, CDR1 is MNHEY and CDR2 SVGAGI. The J segment lost 7 bases and the V segment lost 5 bases, leaving 4 bases of the junction unmatched. The entry originates in a study of cytomegalovirus exposure and HLA in healthy donors. Study information: Both the 120 or so validation repertoires and the 550 to 750 first-cohort repertoires used the same platform, as reported by a later analysis.

Regarding the study as a whole: The authors listed 150 or so TCR beta chains as cytomegalovirus-associated. There were a few CMV-associated chains whose specificity for CMV antigens was confirmed in vitro.

Libraries were prepared by immunoSEQ multiplex PCR; TCRdb keeps only in-frame clonotypes and omits some of them. The repertoire holds almost 75,000 clones, with around 85% as singletons. Sequencing was carried out using PBMCs. The V gene is TRBV6-5, the J gene TRBJ2-7; TRBD1 matches 8 bases. The receptor comes from a man in his thirties or forties in good health and CMV-seronegative. The CDR3 here is CASSRTGGEQYF. The CDR3 nucleotides are TGTGCCAGCAGTCGAACAGGGGGTGAGCAGTACTTC.